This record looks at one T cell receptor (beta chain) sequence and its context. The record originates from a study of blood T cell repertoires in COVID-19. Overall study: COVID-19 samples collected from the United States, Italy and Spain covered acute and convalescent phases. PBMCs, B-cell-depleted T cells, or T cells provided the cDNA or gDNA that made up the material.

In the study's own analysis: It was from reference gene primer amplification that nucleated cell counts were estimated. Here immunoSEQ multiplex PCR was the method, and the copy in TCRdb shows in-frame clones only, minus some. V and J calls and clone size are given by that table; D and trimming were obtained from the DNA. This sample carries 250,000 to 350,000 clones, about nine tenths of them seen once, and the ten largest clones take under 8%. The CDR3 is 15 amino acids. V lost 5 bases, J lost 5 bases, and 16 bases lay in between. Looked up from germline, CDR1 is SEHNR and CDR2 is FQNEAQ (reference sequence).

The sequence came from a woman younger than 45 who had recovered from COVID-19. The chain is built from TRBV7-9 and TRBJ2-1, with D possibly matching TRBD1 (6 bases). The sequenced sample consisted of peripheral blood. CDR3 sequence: CASSAPGRGHNEQFF. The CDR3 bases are TGTGCCAGCAGCGCCCCAGGCAGGGGACACAATGAGCAGTTCTTC.